This T cell receptor beta chain was recorded in a study of CD8 T cells in Susac syndrome. Sequencing targeted TCR beta in blood CD8+ and CD4+ T cells. Healthy donors matched for age and sex were used as controls. The CD8+ and CD4+ T cells were negatively isolated, with the TEMRA cells enriched by FACS. Random hexamers were used to reverse transcribe the RNA input (about 0.5 to 1 ug). It was immunoSEQ multiplex PCR that amplified TCR beta CDR3 across 54 Vbeta and 13 Jbeta. TCRdb passed the immunoSEQ multiplex PCR reads through MiXCR, listing each CDR3 protein once. The sample lists some 90,000 distinct CDR3 sequences; just under 95% were seen once. This CDR3 is built from 12 residues. CDR1 is SGHDT, CDR2 YYEEEE, per germline. Trimming cost V 2 bases and J 8 bases, with 10 bases left between them.

Material for sequencing was CD8+ T cells from PBMCs. The TCR comes from a human donor in good health. This chain links TRBV5-6 with TRBJ1-2; D gene ambiguous. The CDR3 region has the DNA TGTGCCAGCAGCTTCCTCTCCCGCGGCTACACCTTC. Encoded protein: CASSFLSRGYTF.